One sample yielded the 4 T cell receptor beta chains listed below, sequenced in a study of shared clonotypes between healthy human individuals. Produced via immunoSEQ multiplex PCR; TCRdb's table is partial and in-frame only. Of approximately 1.5 million clones listed, approximately 98.5% are singletons. The sample was naive CD4+ T cells sorted from blood. Subset defined: CD45RA+ positively selected. These receptor sequences come from a man younger than 40 in good health.

J is TRBJ2-7 and V is TRBV2, with 10 bases lining up with TRBD2. This CDR3 region has 15 residues. V lost 9 bases, J lost 0 bases, and 8 bases stayed unmatched. Looked up from germline, CDR1 is SNHLY and CDR2 is FYNNEI. The CDR3 DNA is TGTGCCAGACGAGTGACTAGCGGGCTCTCCTACGAGCAGTACTTC. It yields the protein CARRVTSGLSYEQYF.

The rearrangement joins TRBV5-4 to TRBJ2-2; 7 nucleotides match TRBD1. V dropped 4 bases and J dropped 4; count of bases not matched to a gene: 7. The CDR3 loop spans 15 amino acids. Germline CDR1 reads SGHNT; CDR2 reads YYREEE (reference sequence). DNA for the CDR3: TGTGCCAGCAGCCCCAGGACAGGTACCACCGGGGAGCTGTTTTTT. Residues: CASSPRTGTTGELFF.

The chain employs TRBV7-9 and TRBJ2-6; D call uncertain. Germline assignment: CDR1 SEHNR and CDR2 FQNEAQ (reference sequence). The germline V and J ends were trimmed by 5 bases and 4 bases, with 12 bases remaining between them. The CDR3 totals 15 residues. The CDR3 nucleotides read TGTGCCAGCAGCCCACAACTGCTGGGGGCCAACGTCCTGACTTTC. It is translated as CASSPQLLGANVLTF. The variable domain in full, with the rest retrieved from reference TRBV7-9 and TRBJ2-6, is DTGVSQNPRHKITKRGQNVTFRCDPISEHNRLYWYRQTLGQGPEFLTYFQNEAQLEKSRLLSDRFSAERPKGSFSTLEIQRTEQGDSAMYLCASSPQLLGANVLTFGAGSRLTVL.

The genes are TRBV5-1 and TRBJ2-3; a possible D gene is TRBD1 (5 bases). The CDR3 is 16 residues long. CDR1 is SGHRS, CDR2 YFSETQ, per germline. The V end lost 0 bases, the J end lost 1 base, and 12 bases lay between the germline ends. The CDR3 DNA reads TGCGCCAGCAGCTTGGGACAGACTCTAGGCACAGATACGCAGTATTTT. Translating it yields CASSLGQTLGTDTQYF. Variable domain in full (rest from reference TRBV5-1 and TRBJ2-3): KAGVTQTPRYLIKTRGQQVTLSCSPISGHRSVSWYQQTPGQGLQFLFEYFSETQRNKGNFPGRFSGRQFSNSRSEMNVSTLELGDSALYLCASSLGQTLGTDTQYFGPGTRLTVL.